Below are 18 T cell receptor beta chains sequenced from a single sample in a study of cytomegalovirus exposure and HLA in healthy donors. PCR was performed using 60 Vbeta and 13 Jbeta primers. Generated by immunoSEQ multiplex PCR, the TCRdb table keeps only in-frame clones and is missing some. The sample gives about 110,000 clones, 75% of which show up once; about 2.3% is in the top ten. Material: PBMCs. The receptor source for this set is a man in his forties in good health and CMV-seronegative.

The CDR3 is CSAELGGAVYGYTF. As DNA, the CDR3 is TGCAGCGCGGAACTTGGGGGGGCTGTTTATGGCTACACCTTC. This sequence joins TRBV29-1 and TRBJ1-2; possibly TRBD1 for D (6 bases). CDR3 length: 14 residues. The ends were cut back, 7 bases at V and 5 bases at J, with 20 bases in the middle. Germline assignment: CDR1 SQVTM and CDR2 ANQGSEA.

This sequence joins TRBV7-9 and TRBJ1-3; D not certain. Between the trimmed V and J ends, which lost 8 bases and 0 bases, there was a span of 17 bases. Germline-derived CDR1 and CDR2 are SEHNR and FQNEAQ (reference sequence). This CDR3 region has 16 residues. The CDR3 DNA reads TGTGCCAGCCTCTTAAATAGGGAGGGCTCTGGAAACACCATATATTTT. Protein: CASLLNREGSGNTIYF.

The chain employs TRBV21-1 and TRBJ1-2. TRBV21-1 corresponds to a pseudogene. This CDR3 has 16 residues. The CDR3 spells CASSVEPPDGEEGYTF. In nucleotides, the CDR3 is TGTGCCAGCAGCGTGGAACCGCCTGACGGGGAAGAGGGCTACACCTTC.

This clone has only a few counts. The J gene is TRBJ2-7, the V gene TRBV12-5; 10 positions match TRBD1. Germline lookup yields CDR1 LGHNT and CDR2 FRNRAP. V lost 0 bases, J lost 4 bases, and 15 bases stayed unmatched. The CDR3 covers 19 residues. In DNA form, the CDR3 reads TGTGCTAGTGGTTTGGTACTGTTCGGGCGGGGACAGGGGACATACGAGCAGTACTTC. It is translated as CASGLVLFGRGQGTYEQYF.

This clone was detected once. The chain employs TRBV10-3 and TRBJ2-3; TRBD1 agrees at 10 bases. The V gene's germline CDR1 is ENHRY and CDR2 SYGVKD. This CDR3 has 15 amino acids. V gave up 4 bases and J gave up 4 bases; unmatched junction bases: 5. The CDR3 is CAISGSGQGADTQYF. The CDR3 DNA reads TGTGCCATCAGTGGATCCGGACAGGGGGCAGATACGCAGTATTTT.

V is TRBV9 and J is TRBJ2-2; D is unresolved. The CDR3 loop spans 14 amino acids. V lost 0 bases, J lost 6 bases, and 9 bases lay in between. Germline CDR1 and CDR2: SGDLS and YYNGEE. The CDR3 DNA follows: TGTGCCAGCAGCGTAGCTGGGCCGGCCGGGGAGCTGTTTTTT. It specifies CASSVAGPAGELFF.

The V gene is TRBV29-1, the J gene TRBJ1-3, with unresolved D. The CDR3 runs 11 residues. Germline V lookup: CDR1 SQVTM, CDR2 ANQGSEA. The V end lost 5 bases, the J end lost 7 bases, and 9 bases lay between the germline ends. The CDR3: CSVQTGNTIYF. CDR3 nucleotide sequence: TGCAGCGTTCAGACGGGGAACACCATATATTTT.

This clone was detected only a few times. V is TRBV2 and J is TRBJ2-5; the match to TRBD2 covers 11 bases. CDR3 length: 16 residues. CDR1 and CDR2 (germline): SNHLY, FYNNEI. V was pared by 4 bases and J by 4 bases, with 8 bases of the junction left unmatched. The CDR3 nucleotides read TGTGCCAGCAGTGTTCGGCTAGCGGGGGGAGGAGAGACCCAGTACTTC. Translation gives CASSVRLAGGGETQYF.

This clone was detected only once. The chain recombines TRBV5-1 with TRBJ2-1; 8 bases match TRBD2. V was clipped by 2 bases and J by 4 bases; unmatched bases: 5. This CDR3 comprises 15 residues. Germline loops: CDR1 SGHRS, CDR2 YFSETQ. The CDR3 is CASSFLAGKYNEQFF. The DNA of the CDR3 is TGCGCCAGCAGCTTCCTAGCGGGTAAATACAATGAGCAGTTCTTC.

This clone was picked up a small number of times. The chain recombines TRBV2 with TRBJ2-5, with D tentatively TRBD1 (6 bases). The V gene lost 6 bases and the J gene lost 5 bases, with 13 bases spanning the gap. Germline V gene data show CDR1 as SNHLY and CDR2 as FYNNEI. This CDR3 has 13 amino acids. The CDR3 nucleotides read TGTGCCAGCAGACAGGGAAGGAGCGAGACCCAGTACTTC. Its translation is CASRQGRSETQYF.

V and J are TRBV4-1 and TRBJ2-7; D possibly corresponds to TRBD2 (7 bases). CDR1 and CDR2 (germline): MGHRA, YSYEKL. The V end lost 5 bases, the J end lost 5 bases, and 16 bases lay between the germline ends. This CDR3 contains 14 residues. CDR3 sequence: CASSRGGGIDEQYF. The CDR3 coding sequence is TGCGCCAGCAGCAGAGGGGGGGGTATAGACGAGCAGTACTTC.

The chain has TRBV6-5 and TRBJ1-6, with D maybe TRBD1 (6 bases). The germline gives CDR1 MNHEY, CDR2 SVGAGI. Trimming stripped 5 bases from V and 7 bases from J, with 12 bases between. The CDR3 runs 14 residues. CDR3 region: CASSTGRGNSPLHF. The CDR3 DNA sequence: TGTGCCAGCAGTACAGGCAGGGGAAATTCACCCCTCCACTTT.

The DNA of the CDR3 is TGTGCCAGCAGCTTACGCAGGGGCCAGATGAACACTGAAGCTTTCTTT. Encoded protein: CASSLRRGQMNTEAFF. The rearrangement joins TRBV7-2 to TRBJ1-1; tentatively, D is TRBD1 (6 bases). The CDR3 covers 16 residues. V dropped 2 bases and J dropped 0 bases, with 13 bases sitting between them. Germline-derived CDR1 and CDR2 are SGHTA and FQGNSA.

The chain employs TRBV19 and TRBJ1-6, with 9 bases aligning to TRBD1. Germline CDR1 is LNHDA and CDR2 is SQIVND (reference sequence). CDR3 length: 15 residues. Losses at the gene ends were 5 bases for V and 9 bases for J; bases not matched to a gene: 8. CDR3 amino acids: CASSWGDREGSPLHF. For the CDR3, the DNA is TGTGCCAGTAGTTGGGGGGACAGGGAGGGTTCACCCCTCCACTTT.

The chain recombines TRBV6-5 with TRBJ2-3; 10 positions agree with TRBD2. The CDR3 is made up of 16 amino acids. CDR1 and CDR2 (germline): MNHEY, SVGAGI. Trimming cost V 0 bases and J 6 bases; bases outside gene matches: 6. As DNA, the CDR3 is TGTGCCAGCAGTTACTCGCTAGCGGGGGTTCGGGATACGCAGTATTTT. Its translation is CASSYSLAGVRDTQYF.

The chain is built from TRBV9 and TRBJ1-1; 10 nucleotides match TRBD1. With 5 bases clipped from V and 3 bases from J, the junction kept 4 bases outside the gene matches. The CDR3 sequence is 14 residues long. Germline lookup yields CDR1 SGDLS and CDR2 YYNGEE. CDR3 sequence reads: CASSPGQGYTEAFF. The CDR3 nucleotides read TGTGCCAGCAGTCCGGGACAGGGGTACACTGAAGCTTTCTTT.

CDR3 sequence (DNA): TGTGCCAGCTCCCGTGGGGTGGGGGGTACCGGGCAGTACTTC. This sequence encodes CASSRGVGGTGQYF. The rearrangement uses TRBV6-5 and TRBJ2-7; D is perhaps TRBD2 (6 bases). V shed 8 bases and J shed 9 bases, with 23 bases lying between them. Germline-derived CDR1 and CDR2 are MNHEY and SVGAGI. CDR3 length equals 14 residues.

The chain uses TRBV11-3 and TRBJ2-1; 9 bases are shared with TRBD1. The CDR3 totals 13 residues. From germline, CDR1 is SGHNT and CDR2 YENEEA. J gave up 8 bases and V 5 bases, and 4 bases lay outside the gene matches. The CDR3 region has the DNA TGTGCCAGCAGCGGACAGGGGACCGATGAGCAGTTCTTC. Protein sequence: CASSGQGTDEQFF.